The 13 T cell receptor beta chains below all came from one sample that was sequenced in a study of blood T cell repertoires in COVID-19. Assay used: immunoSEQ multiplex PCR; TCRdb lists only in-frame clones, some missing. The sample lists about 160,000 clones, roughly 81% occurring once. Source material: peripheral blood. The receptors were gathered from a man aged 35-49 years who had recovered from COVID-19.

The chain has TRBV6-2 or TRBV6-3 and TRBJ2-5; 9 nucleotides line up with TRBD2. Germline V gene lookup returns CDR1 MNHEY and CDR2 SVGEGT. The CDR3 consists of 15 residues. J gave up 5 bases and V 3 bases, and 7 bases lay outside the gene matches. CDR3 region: CASSYSGRFGETQYF. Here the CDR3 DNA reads TGTGCCAGCAGTTATAGCGGGAGATTTGGGGAGACCCAGTACTTC.

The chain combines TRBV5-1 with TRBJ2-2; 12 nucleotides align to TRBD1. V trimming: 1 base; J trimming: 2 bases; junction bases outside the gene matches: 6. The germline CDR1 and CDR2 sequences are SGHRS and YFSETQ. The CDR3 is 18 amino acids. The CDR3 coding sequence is TGCGCCAGCAGCTTGTTTTCGGGACAGGGGGCTAACACCGGGGAGCTGTTTTTT. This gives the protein CASSLFSGQGANTGELFF.

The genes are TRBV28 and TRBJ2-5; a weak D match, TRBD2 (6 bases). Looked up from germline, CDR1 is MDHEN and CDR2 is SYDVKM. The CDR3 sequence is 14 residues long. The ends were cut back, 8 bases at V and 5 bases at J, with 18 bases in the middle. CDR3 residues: CASGLLSAKETQYF. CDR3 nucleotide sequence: TGTGCCAGCGGACTACTCTCAGCCAAGGAGACCCAGTACTTC.

CDR3 loop: CATGTGTLSTSGNTIYF. CDR3 sequence (DNA): TGTGCCACTGGGACAGGGACTCTTTCAACCTCTGGAAACACCATATATTTT. V usage is TRBV27 and J usage is TRBJ1-3, with 9 bases matching TRBD1. Germline loops: CDR1 MNHEY, CDR2 SMNVEV (reference sequence). The junction had 13 bases not matched to a gene; V was cut back by 10 bases and J by 0 bases. The CDR3 has 17 amino acids.

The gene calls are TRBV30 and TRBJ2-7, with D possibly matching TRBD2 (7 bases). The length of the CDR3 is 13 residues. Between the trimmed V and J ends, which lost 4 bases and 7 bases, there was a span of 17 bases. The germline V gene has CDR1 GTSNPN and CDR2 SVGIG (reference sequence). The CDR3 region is CAWTLGGTREQYF. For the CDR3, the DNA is TGTGCCTGGACGCTCGGGGGGACACGGGAGCAGTACTTC.

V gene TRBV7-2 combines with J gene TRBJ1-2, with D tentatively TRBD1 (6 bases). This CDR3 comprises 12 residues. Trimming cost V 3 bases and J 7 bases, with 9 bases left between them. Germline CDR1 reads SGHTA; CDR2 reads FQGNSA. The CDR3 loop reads CASSFDRIGYTF. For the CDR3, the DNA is TGTGCCAGCAGCTTTGACAGGATTGGCTACACCTTC.

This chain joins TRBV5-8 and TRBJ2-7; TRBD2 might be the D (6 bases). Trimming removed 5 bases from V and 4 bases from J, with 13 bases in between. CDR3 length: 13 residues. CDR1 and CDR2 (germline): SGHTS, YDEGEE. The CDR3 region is CASRPGGRYEQYF. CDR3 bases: TGTGCCAGCAGACCTGGGGGGAGGTACGAGCAGTACTTC.

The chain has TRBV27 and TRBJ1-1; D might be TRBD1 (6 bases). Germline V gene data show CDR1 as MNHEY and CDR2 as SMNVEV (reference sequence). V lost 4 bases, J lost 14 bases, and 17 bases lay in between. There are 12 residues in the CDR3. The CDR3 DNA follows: TGTGCCAGCAGTTCCAACGGACAGTTCTCATTCTTT. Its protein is CASSSNGQFSFF.

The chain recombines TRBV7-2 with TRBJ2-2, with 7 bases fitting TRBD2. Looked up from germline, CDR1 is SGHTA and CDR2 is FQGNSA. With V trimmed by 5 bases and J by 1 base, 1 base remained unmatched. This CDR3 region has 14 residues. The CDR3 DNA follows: TGTGCCAGCAGCCCTAGCGGGAACACCGGGGAGCTGTTTTTT. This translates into CASSPSGNTGELFF. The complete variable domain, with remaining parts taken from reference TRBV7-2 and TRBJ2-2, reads GAGVSQSPSNKVTEKGKDVELRCDPISGHTALYWYRQSLGQGLEFLIYFQGNSAPDKSGLPSDRFSAERTGGSVSTLTIQRTQQEDSAVYLCASSPSGNTGELFFGEGSRLTVL.

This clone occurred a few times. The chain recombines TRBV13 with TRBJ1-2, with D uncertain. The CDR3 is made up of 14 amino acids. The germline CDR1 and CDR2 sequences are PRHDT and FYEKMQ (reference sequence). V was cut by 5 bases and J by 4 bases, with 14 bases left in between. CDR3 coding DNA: TGTGCCAGCAGCCCAACTAACACTCCCTATGGCTACACCTTC. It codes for CASSPTNTPYGYTF.

The CDR3 protein is CASSPGGGQGYEQYF. The CDR3 bases are TGTGCCAGTAGCCCTGGGGGGGGGCAGGGATACGAGCAGTACTTC. This rearrangement joins TRBV19 to TRBJ2-7, with D possibly being TRBD2 (7 bases). Germline CDR1 reads LNHDA; CDR2 reads SQIVND (reference sequence). V lost 6 bases to trimming and J lost 4 bases, with 19 bases between them. The CDR3 is 15 residues long.

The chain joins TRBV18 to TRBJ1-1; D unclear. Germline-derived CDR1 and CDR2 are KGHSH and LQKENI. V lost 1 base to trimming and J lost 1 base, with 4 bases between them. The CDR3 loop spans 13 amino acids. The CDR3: CASSPRENTEAFF. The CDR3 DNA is TGTGCCAGCTCACCACGCGAGAACACTGAAGCTTTCTTT.

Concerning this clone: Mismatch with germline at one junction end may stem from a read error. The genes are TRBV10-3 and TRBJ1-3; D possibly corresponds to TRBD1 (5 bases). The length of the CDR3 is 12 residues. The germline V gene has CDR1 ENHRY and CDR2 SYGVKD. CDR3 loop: CAISARTLDASF. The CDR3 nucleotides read TGTGCCATCAGTGCGAGGACACTCGACGCCAGTTTC.